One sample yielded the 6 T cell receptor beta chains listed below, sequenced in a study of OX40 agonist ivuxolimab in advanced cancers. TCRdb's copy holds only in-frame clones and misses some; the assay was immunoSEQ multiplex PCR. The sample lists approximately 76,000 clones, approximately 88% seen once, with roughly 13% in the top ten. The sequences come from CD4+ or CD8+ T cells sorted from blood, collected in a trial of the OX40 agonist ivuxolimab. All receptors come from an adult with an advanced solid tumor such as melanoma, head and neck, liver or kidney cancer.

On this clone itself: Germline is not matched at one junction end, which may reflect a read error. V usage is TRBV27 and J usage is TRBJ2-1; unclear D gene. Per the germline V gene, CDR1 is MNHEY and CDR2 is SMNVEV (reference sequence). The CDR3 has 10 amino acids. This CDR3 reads CAISCNEQFF. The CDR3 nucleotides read TGTGCCATTTCCTGCAATGAGCAGTTCTTC.

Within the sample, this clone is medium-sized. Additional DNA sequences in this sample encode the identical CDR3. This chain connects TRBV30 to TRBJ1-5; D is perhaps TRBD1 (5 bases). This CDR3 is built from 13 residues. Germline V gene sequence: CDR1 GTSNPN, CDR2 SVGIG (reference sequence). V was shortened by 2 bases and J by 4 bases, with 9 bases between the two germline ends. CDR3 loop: CAWSLGGNQPQHF. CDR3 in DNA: TGTGCCTGGAGTTTGGGGGGTAATCAGCCCCAGCATTTT.

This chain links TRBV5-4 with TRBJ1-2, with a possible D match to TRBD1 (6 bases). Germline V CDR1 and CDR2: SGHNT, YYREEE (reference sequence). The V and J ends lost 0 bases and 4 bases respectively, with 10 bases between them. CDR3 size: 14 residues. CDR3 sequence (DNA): TGTGCCAGCAGCTTGGTGGGGGGCAGCTATGGCTACACCTTC. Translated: CASSLVGGSYGYTF.

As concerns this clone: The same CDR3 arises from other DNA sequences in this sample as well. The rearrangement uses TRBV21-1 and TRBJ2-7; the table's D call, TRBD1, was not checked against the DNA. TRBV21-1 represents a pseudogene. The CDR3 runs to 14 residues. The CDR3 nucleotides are TGTGCCAGTAGCAAACGTGACAGGGTCGACGAGCAGTACTTC. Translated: CASSKRDRVDEQYF.

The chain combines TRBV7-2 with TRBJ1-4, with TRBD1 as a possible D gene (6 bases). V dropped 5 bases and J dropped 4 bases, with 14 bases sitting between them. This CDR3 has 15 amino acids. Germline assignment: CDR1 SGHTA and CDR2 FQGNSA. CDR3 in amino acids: CASSARTAGNEKLFF. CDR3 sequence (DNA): TGTGCCAGCAGCGCCCGGACAGCGGGTAATGAAAAACTGTTTTTT.

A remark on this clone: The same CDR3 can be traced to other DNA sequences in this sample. CDR3 loop: CASSRSPGPQETQYF. Here the CDR3 DNA reads TGTGCCAGCAGTCGGTCGCCGGGACCGCAAGAGACCCAGTACTTC. V usage is TRBV4-2 and J usage is TRBJ2-5; D is tentatively TRBD1 or TRBD2 (5 bases each). CDR3 length equals 15 residues. Trimming left V 6 bases short and J 2 bases short, with 16 bases between. The germline V gene has CDR1 LGHNA and CDR2 YNFKEQ.